Following are 3 T cell receptor beta chains from one sample sequenced in a study of shared clonotypes between healthy human individuals. Here immunoSEQ multiplex PCR was the method, and the copy in TCRdb shows in-frame clones only, minus some. The table lists about a million clones, around 76% of them singletons, with about 1.5% in the top ten. What was sequenced was memory CD4+ T cells sorted from blood. Subset here: CD45RA-negative fraction. These receptors were obtained from a man aged 18 to 29 in good health.

The chain combines TRBV18 with TRBJ1-4; D remains ambiguous. This CDR3 comprises 13 residues. V shed 2 bases and J shed 8 bases, with 9 bases lying between them. Per germline, CDR1 KGHSH and CDR2 LQKENI. The DNA for the CDR3 is TGTGCCAGCTCACCAGGGCTGGGGGAAAAACTGTTTTTT. Its protein is CASSPGLGEKLFF.

The chain is built from TRBV6-6 and TRBJ1-1; D is undetermined. Germline V gene lookup returns CDR1 MNHNY and CDR2 SVGAGI (reference sequence). The CDR3 consists of 13 residues. Trimming cost V 2 bases and J 0 bases, with 4 bases left between them. CDR3 in DNA: TGTGCCAGCAGTTACATCATGAACACTGAAGCTTTCTTT. It translates to CASSYIMNTEAFF.

This clone has more than one count but fewer than ten. The chain carries TRBV10-2 and TRBJ1-1, with 8 bases lining up with TRBD1. The CDR3 length is 13 residues. The ends lost 7 bases at V and 4 bases at J; junction bases unmatched: 5. Per the germline V gene, CDR1 is WSHSY and CDR2 is SAAADI. The CDR3 nucleotides are TGCGCCAGCAATAGACAGGGGAGCACTGAAGCTTTCTTT. Amino acid sequence: CASNRQGSTEAFF.